A single sample gave rise to the 9 T cell receptor beta chains below, sequenced in a study of cytomegalovirus exposure and HLA in healthy donors. The PCR made use of 60 Vbeta and 13 Jbeta primers. Assay: immunoSEQ multiplex PCR; the TCRdb copy retains only in-frame clones and omits some. This sample carries about 130,000 clones, approximately 80% of them seen once, and the ten largest clones take around 10%. Specimen: PBMCs. The receptors were gathered from a man younger than 40 in good health and CMV-seropositive.

This chain uses TRBV6-6 with TRBJ2-7; no clear D. Germline V gene lookup returns CDR1 MNHNY and CDR2 SVGAGI (reference sequence). V lost 6 bases, J lost 7 bases, and 13 bases lay in between. The CDR3 contains 12 residues. Written as DNA, the CDR3 is TGTGCCAGCAGCCCAACGAGTCGGGAGCAGTACTTC. Encoded protein: CASSPTSREQYF.

The genes are TRBV28 and TRBJ1-2; tentatively, D is TRBD1 (5 bases). Germline V gene lookup returns CDR1 MDHEN and CDR2 SYDVKM. The V gene lost 3 bases and the J gene lost 3 bases, with 14 bases spanning the gap. CDR3 length: 15 amino acids. CDR3 bases: TGTGCCAGCAGTTTTCCTGCGGGGGTGGACTATGGCTACACCTTC. Translation: CASSFPAGVDYGYTF.

The chain combines TRBV25-1 with TRBJ1-6; D is uncertain. Germline CDR1 MGHDK, CDR2 SYGVNS. The CDR3 is made up of 14 amino acids. Deletions cut 2 bases from V and 7 bases from J, with 9 bases between. CDR3 sequence (DNA): TGTGCCAGCAGTGAACCTGGCGGGAATTCACCCCTCCACTTT. It encodes CASSEPGGNSPLHF.

The CDR3 nucleotides are TGTGCCAGTAGTACAGGGGGGAATGAGCAGTTCTTC. Protein: CASSTGGNEQFF. The chain uses TRBV19 and TRBJ2-1, with D possibly being TRBD1 (7 bases). V lost 4 bases and J lost 7, with 8 bases in between. CDR3 length: 12 amino acids. Germline lookup yields CDR1 LNHDA and CDR2 SQIVND (reference sequence).

This clone was detected once. This chain links TRBV6-6 with TRBJ2-5; a weak D match, TRBD1 (7 bases). Trimming removed 7 bases from V and 5 bases from J, with 17 bases in between. The CDR3 extends over 14 amino acids. Germline loops: CDR1 MNHNY, CDR2 SVGAGI (reference sequence). DNA for the CDR3: TGTGCCAGCAAACCAGGGGGACTTGACGAGACCCAGTACTTC. It translates to CASKPGGLDETQYF.

This clone is a singleton in its sample. This sequence joins TRBV19 and TRBJ1-2; no reliable D call. V was cut by 5 bases and J by 2 bases, with 3 bases left in between. Germline V gene lookup returns CDR1 LNHDA and CDR2 SQIVND (reference sequence). This CDR3 has 11 residues. Here the CDR3 reads CASSQNYGYTF. DNA for the CDR3: TGTGCCAGTAGTCAGAACTATGGCTACACCTTC. Full variable domain (remainder filled in from reference TRBV19 and TRBJ1-2): DGGITQSPKYLFRKEGQNVTLSCEQNLNHDAMYWYRQDPGQGLRLIYYSQIVNDFQKGDIAEGYSVSREKKESFPLTVTSAQKNPTAFYLCASSQNYGYTFGSGTRLTVV.

The rearrangement uses TRBV27 and TRBJ2-2; 8 bases agree with TRBD1. The CDR3 loop spans 14 amino acids. Per the germline V gene, CDR1 is MNHEY and CDR2 is SMNVEV (reference sequence). V was clipped by 7 bases and J by 7 bases; unmatched bases: 8. CDR3 sequence: CASISTGGFGELFF. CDR3 nucleotides: TGTGCCAGCATTTCAACAGGGGGATTCGGGGAGCTGTTTTTT.

The chain employs TRBV10-1 and TRBJ1-2; 7 bases are a match to TRBD1. CDR3 length: 14 amino acids. The germline CDR1 and CDR2 sequences are WNHNN and SYGVQD (reference sequence). V lost 0 bases and J lost 5; bases outside the gene matches: 3. CDR3 nucleotide sequence: TGCGCCAGCAGTGAGTCCGGGACAGCATATGGCTACACCTTC. Residues: CASSESGTAYGYTF.

Only one count was recorded for this clone. The gene calls are TRBV6-5 and TRBJ2-1; D not resolved. The V gene's germline CDR1 is MNHEY and CDR2 SVGAGI. Between the trimmed V and J ends, which lost 8 bases and 6 bases, there was a span of 8 bases. This CDR3 comprises 11 residues. The CDR3 spells CASGFVNEQFF. Here the CDR3 DNA reads TGTGCCAGCGGTTTCGTCAATGAGCAGTTCTTC.